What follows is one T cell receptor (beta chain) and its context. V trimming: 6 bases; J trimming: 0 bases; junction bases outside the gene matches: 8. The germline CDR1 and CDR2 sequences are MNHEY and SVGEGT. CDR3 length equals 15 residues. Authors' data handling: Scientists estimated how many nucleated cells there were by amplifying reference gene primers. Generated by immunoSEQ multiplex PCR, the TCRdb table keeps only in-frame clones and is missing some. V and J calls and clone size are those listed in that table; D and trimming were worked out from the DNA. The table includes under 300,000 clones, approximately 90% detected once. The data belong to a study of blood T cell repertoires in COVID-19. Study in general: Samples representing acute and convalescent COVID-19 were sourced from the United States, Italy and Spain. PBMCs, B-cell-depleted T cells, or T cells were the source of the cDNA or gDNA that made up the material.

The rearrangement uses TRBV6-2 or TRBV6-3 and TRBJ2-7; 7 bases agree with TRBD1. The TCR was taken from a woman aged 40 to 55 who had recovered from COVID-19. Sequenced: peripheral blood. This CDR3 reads CASSLTTGVSYEQYF. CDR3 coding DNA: TGTGCCAGCAGCCTCACCACAGGGGTCTCCTACGAGCAGTACTTC.